The source of this TCR beta chain is a study of Ad26.COV2.S vaccination and SARS-CoV-2 variants. Study overall: Administration of Ad26.COV2.S was intramuscular, either once or twice 56 days apart.

Treatment in this sample: around 19 received Ad26.COV2.S at low or high dose, single or two shots; about 5 received placebo; per-sample allocation not given. Sampling happened 63 days after the first vaccine or placebo injection. Donation came from an adult in Boston who was aged 18-55 years. Study findings and constraints: The study found higher spike-specific TCR breadth in vaccine than placebo recipients.

The CDR3 contains 14 residues. The J segment lost 2 bases and the V segment lost 8 bases, leaving 8 bases of the junction unmatched. Germline loops: CDR1 KGHSH, CDR2 LQKENI. This table comes from immunoSEQ multiplex PCR, and its TCRdb copy is limited to in-frame clones, with some not included. The table records around 240,000 clones, 85% to 90% of them present only once. Details on this clone: The antigen remains undetermined.

This clonotype was sampled from a person aged 18-65 years who received the Ad26.COV2.S COVID-19 vaccine or a placebo. Material: peripheral blood, obtained in a trial of Ad26.COV2.S vaccine versus placebo. The V and J genes are TRBV18 and TRBJ2-7; 8 bases are a match to TRBD1. The CDR3 loop is CASLSGTGAYEQYF. The CDR3 nucleotides read TGTGCCAGCCTCTCCGGGACAGGTGCCTACGAGCAGTACTTC.